Each of the 27 T cell receptor beta chains below was sequenced from the same sample in a study. Via MiXCR, TCRdb re-called the RT-PCR reads, giving one row per CDR3 protein. The sample yields more than 600,000 distinct CDR3 sequences, approximately 15% seen once. The sequenced sample was memory CD4+ T cells from blood. These receptors were taken from a female donor in good health, serving as a healthy control.

A few counts support this clonotype. This rearrangement joins TRBV20-1 to TRBJ2-1; D possibly corresponds to TRBD1 (6 bases). V shed 2 bases and J shed 6 bases, with 17 bases lying between them. Germline CDR1 is DFQATT and CDR2 is SNEGSKA (reference sequence). CDR3 length: 15 amino acids. The CDR3 spells CSARRGLGTLNEQFF. The CDR3 region has the DNA TGCAGTGCTAGAAGGGGCCTCGGGACACTCAATGAGCAGTTCTTC.

The chain has TRBV6-2 or TRBV6-3 and TRBJ1-5, with D uncertain. Trimming left V 4 bases short and J 0 bases short, with 10 bases between. This CDR3 contains 15 residues. Per the germline V gene, CDR1 is MNHEY and CDR2 is SVGEGT. The CDR3 DNA reads TGTGCCAGCAGTTTTTCCTTGAGTAGCAATCAGCCCCAGCATTTT. As protein: CASSFSLSSNQPQHF.

V is TRBV11-2 and J is TRBJ1-2; TRBD1 agrees at 8 bases. The V segment lost 5 bases and the J segment 4 bases; nucleotides outside the gene matches: 9. CDR1 is SGHAT, CDR2 FQNNGV, per germline. This CDR3 is built from 15 residues. The CDR3: CASSAQAGGSYGYTF. The CDR3 nucleotides are TGTGCCAGCAGCGCCCAAGCAGGGGGCAGCTATGGCTACACCTTC.

This clonotype was detected ten times or more. The chain employs TRBV7-2 and TRBJ2-1, with 7 positions matching TRBD2. The CDR3 consists of 15 residues. The germline V gene encodes CDR1 SGHTA and CDR2 FQGNSA. Trimming removed 1 base from V and 3 bases from J; junction bases left unmatched: 3. Here the CDR3 reads CASSLVAGDYNEQFF. CDR3 nucleotide sequence: TGTGCCAGCAGCTTAGTTGCGGGAGACTACAATGAGCAGTTCTTC.

This clonotype has a handful of counts. The gene calls are TRBV28 and TRBJ2-1; D unresolved. V lost 8 bases and J lost 3, with 17 bases in between. The length of the CDR3 is 15 residues. In germline, CDR1 is MDHEN, CDR2 SYDVKM. CDR3 sequence: CASRTPSFLYNEQFF. The CDR3 bases are TGTGCCAGCCGTACGCCGTCGTTCCTCTACAATGAGCAGTTCTTC.

V is TRBV28 and J is TRBJ1-2, with TRBD1 matching 7 bases. V was pared by 3 bases and J by 1 base, with 17 bases of the junction left unmatched. The CDR3 totals 19 residues. Germline V gives CDR1 MDHEN, CDR2 SYDVKM. The CDR3 protein is CASSFIRPGQALFNYGYTF. Here the CDR3 DNA reads TGTGCCAGCAGTTTTATCAGACCCGGACAGGCCCTTTTTAACTATGGCTACACCTTC.

This clonotype was seen a few times. This chain connects TRBV7-2 to TRBJ1-5; D may be TRBD1 (5 bases). The CDR3 is 16 amino acids. Trimming left V 1 base short and J 2 bases short, with 12 bases between. CDR1 SGHTA and CDR2 FQGNSA come from the germline V gene. The CDR3 reads CASSLGTKRGNQPQHF. In nucleotides, the CDR3 is TGTGCCAGCAGCTTAGGGACAAAAAGGGGCAATCAGCCCCAGCATTTT.

The chain is built from TRBV9 and TRBJ1-2; D unclear. V lost 1 base, J lost 7 bases, and 11 bases lay in between. Looked up from germline, CDR1 is SGDLS and CDR2 is YYNGEE. The CDR3 consists of 13 residues. The CDR3, as DNA: TGTGCCAGCAGCGTACTGGGGTCAAGTGGCTACACCTTC. Its protein is CASSVLGSSGYTF.

This clonotype was observed a handful of times. The J gene is TRBJ2-2, the V gene TRBV12-3 or TRBV12-4, with 14 nucleotides matching TRBD2. This CDR3 has 19 amino acids. The ends lost 5 bases at V and 6 bases at J; junction bases unmatched: 14. CDR3 DNA sequence: TGTGCCAGCAGTCAATCCCCGGGACTAGCGGGAGTGTTGTCCGGGGAGCTGTTTTTT. It codes for CASSQSPGLAGVLSGELFF.

V and J are TRBV12-3 or TRBV12-4 and TRBJ2-4; TRBD2 is a possible D gene (5 bases). The CDR3 totals 13 residues. The germline V and J ends were trimmed by 3 bases and 4 bases, with 7 bases remaining between them. CDR3 in amino acids: CASSLEVKNIQYF. As DNA, the CDR3 is TGTGCCAGCAGTTTGGAGGTTAAAAACATTCAGTACTTC.

The chain links TRBV20-1 to TRBJ1-2; D is unclear. The CDR3 is made up of 14 amino acids. Trimming took 5 bases from V and 3 from J, leaving 16 bases between them. Germline values: CDR1 DFQATT, CDR2 SNEGSKA (reference sequence). CDR3 sequence reads: CSAERLQRDYGYTF. The CDR3 bases are TGCAGTGCTGAGAGACTCCAACGGGACTATGGCTACACCTTC.

The rearrangement links TRBV7-3 to TRBJ2-5, with 10 bases matching TRBD2. CDR1 is SGHTA and CDR2 is FQGTGA in the germline V gene. The CDR3 is made up of 16 amino acids. J lost 5 bases, V lost 1 base, and 7 bases had no gene match. CDR3 sequence: CASSLNSGGLAETQYF. The DNA of the CDR3 is TGTGCCAGCAGCTTAAATTCTGGGGGACTAGCGGAGACCCAGTACTTC.

This clonotype was picked up a small number of times. The V call is TRBV5-4, the J call TRBJ1-5; tentative D call: TRBD1 (5 bases). This CDR3 spans 15 amino acids. The germline V and J ends were trimmed by 2 bases and 7 bases, with 16 bases remaining between them. Germline V gene lookup returns CDR1 SGHNT and CDR2 YYREEE (reference sequence). In DNA, the CDR3 is TGTGCCAGCAGCTTTGGGGGGACCAAGGGGCAGCCCCAGCATTTT. Residues: CASSFGGTKGQPQHF.

This clonotype has at least ten counts. The V gene is TRBV5-1, the J gene TRBJ2-1; possibly TRBD2 for D (6 bases). This CDR3 comprises 14 residues. Germline loops: CDR1 SGHRS, CDR2 YFSETQ. Trimming stripped 2 bases from V and 5 bases from J, with 11 bases between. CDR3 region: CASSLLAANNEQFF. The CDR3 coding sequence is TGCGCCAGCAGCTTACTAGCTGCTAACAATGAGCAGTTCTTC.

The V call is TRBV12-3 or TRBV12-4, the J call TRBJ1-6; unclear D gene. This CDR3 is 15 amino acids long. V shed 1 base and J shed 10 bases, with 14 bases lying between them. The CDR3 sequence: CASSLDGVPTSPLHF. The CDR3 DNA follows: TGTGCCAGCAGTTTAGACGGGGTACCCACGTCACCCCTCCACTTT.

This clonotype was picked up many times. The chain combines TRBV20-1 with TRBJ1-1; 7 bases are shared with TRBD1. There are 14 residues in the CDR3. J lost 1 base, V lost 1 base, and 3 bases had no gene match. The germline V gene encodes CDR1 DFQATT and CDR2 SNEGSKA (reference sequence). The CDR3 loop reads CSARGDSSNTEAFF. The DNA for the CDR3 is TGCAGTGCTAGAGGGGACAGCTCGAACACTGAAGCTTTCTTT.

Worth noting for this clonotype: This may be a read error, as it is one base from a much larger clone. The chain joins TRBV6-5 to TRBJ2-5, with D unclear. CDR1 MNHEY and CDR2 SVGAGI come from the germline V gene. CDR3 size: 13 residues. V lost 4 bases to trimming and J lost 4 bases, with 10 bases between them. The CDR3 sequence: CASSLYYLETQYF. CDR3 coding DNA: TGTGCCAGCAGTTTGTACTACCTAGAGACCCAGTACTTC.

The chain has TRBV28 and TRBJ2-2; the D gene could be TRBD1 or TRBD2 (5 bases each). The CDR3 sequence is 14 residues long. Germline CDR1 is MDHEN and CDR2 is SYDVKM. The germline V and J ends were trimmed by 5 bases and 7 bases, with 14 bases remaining between them. The CDR3 sequence is CASSPNERGGELFF. The CDR3 nucleotides are TGTGCCAGCAGTCCCAATGAGAGGGGCGGGGAGCTGTTTTTT.

This clonotype came up a few times. This chain links TRBV3-1 with TRBJ1-2; unclear D gene. The V end was cut by 1 base, the J end by 7 bases, with 13 bases between. The germline gives CDR1 LGHDT, CDR2 YNNKEL (reference sequence). The CDR3 extends over 14 amino acids. CDR3 sequence (DNA): TGTGCCAGCAGCCAAGGGGCCCAGGATTCTGGCTACACCTTC. As protein: CASSQGAQDSGYTF.

This chain uses TRBV7-9 with TRBJ2-7; D remains unclear. Trimming left V 5 bases short and J 1 base short, with 9 bases between. CDR3 length: 13 amino acids. In germline, CDR1 is SEHNR, CDR2 FQNEAQ (reference sequence). In DNA form, the CDR3 reads TGTGCCAGCAGCCCCCCTATATCCTACGAGCAGTACTTC. Translation gives CASSPPISYEQYF.

Ten or more counts support this clonotype. The rearrangement links TRBV12-3 or TRBV12-4 to TRBJ1-1, with a possible D match to TRBD1 (5 bases). V lost 5 bases, J lost 4 bases, and 17 bases lay in between. The CDR3 is 15 amino acids. CDR3 sequence: CASSPLMGRLTEAFF. In DNA form, the CDR3 reads TGTGCCAGCAGTCCCTTGATGGGGCGGCTCACTGAAGCTTTCTTT.

This clonotype was seen a few times. The CDR3 loop reads CASSPISTGYQETQYF. DNA for the CDR3: TGTGCCAGCAGCCCTATCTCCACAGGGTACCAAGAGACCCAGTACTTC. The genes are TRBV5-4 and TRBJ2-5, with a possible D match to TRBD1 (6 bases). V was cut by 4 bases and J by 0 bases, with 16 bases left in between. The CDR3 length is 16 residues. Germline V gene sequence: CDR1 SGHNT, CDR2 YYREEE (reference sequence).

The table lists this clonotype with many counts. The gene calls are TRBV7-6 and TRBJ2-1, with 9 bases aligning to TRBD1. The CDR3 totals 16 residues. V lost 5 bases to trimming and J lost 4 bases; unmatched junction nucleotides: 9. CDR1 and CDR2 from the germline V gene are SGHVS and FNYEAQ. The CDR3 DNA is TGTGCCAGCAGCGACATTCGGGGACAGGGTTACAATGAGCAGTTCTTC. Translating gives CASSDIRGQGYNEQFF.

There are many counts of this clonotype. The chain recombines TRBV29-1 with TRBJ2-7; TRBD2 agrees at 8 bases. Germline lookup yields CDR1 SQVTM and CDR2 ANQGSEA. The CDR3 covers 12 residues. The trim removed 5 bases at V and 5 bases at J, leaving 5 bases unmatched. The CDR3 nucleotides are TGCAGCGTTAGCGGGAGTATACACGAGCAGTACTTC. Amino acid sequence: CSVSGSIHEQYF.

V usage is TRBV10-2 and J usage is TRBJ2-3; no reliable D call. V gave up 3 bases and J gave up 3 bases, with 10 bases separating them. Germline-derived CDR1 and CDR2 are WSHSY and SAAADI. The CDR3 spans 14 residues. CDR3 amino acids: CASSDSAVTDTQYF. The CDR3 DNA follows: TGCGCCAGCAGTGACTCCGCGGTTACAGATACGCAGTATTTT.

V usage is TRBV9 and J usage is TRBJ1-2; 9 bases are shared with TRBD1. The CDR3 loop spans 14 amino acids. V lost 2 bases to trimming and J lost 8 bases; unmatched junction nucleotides: 7. The germline gives CDR1 SGDLS, CDR2 YYNGEE. CDR3: CASSVGDRVRGYTF. The DNA for the CDR3 is TGTGCCAGCAGCGTGGGGGACAGGGTGAGGGGCTACACCTTC.

Only one count was recorded for this clonotype. J is TRBJ2-5 and V is TRBV6-5; 12 nucleotides line up with TRBD2. This CDR3 region has 17 residues. The germline CDR1 and CDR2 sequences are MNHEY and SVGAGI. V shed 3 bases and J 3 bases; nucleotides not matched to a gene: 8. The CDR3 sequence is CASSYGLAGWGEETQYF. Here the CDR3 DNA reads TGTGCCAGCAGTTATGGACTAGCGGGGTGGGGGGAAGAGACCCAGTACTTC.